Detailed here is one T cell receptor beta chain. This CDR3 has 16 residues. CDR1 is SNHLY and CDR2 is FYNNEI in the germline V gene. The ends lost 10 bases at V and 3 bases at J; junction bases unmatched: 14. Here immunoSEQ multiplex PCR was the method, and the copy in TCRdb shows in-frame clones only, minus some. Among 2,500,000 or so clones, 90% to 95% were seen once, and the ten largest hold around 0.14%. The data are from a study of shared clonotypes between healthy human individuals. This chain connects TRBV2 to TRBJ2-1, with 8 bases identical to TRBD2. The sequence was collected from a man between 18 and 29 years old in good health. Sequenced material: naive CD4+ T cells sorted from blood. This sample's subset: CD45RA+ positively selected. The CDR3 DNA is TGTGCCACCCAAGGGGCTAGCGGGTTAGTCTACAATGAGCAGTTCTTC. Encoded protein: CATQGASGLVYNEQFF.